This T cell receptor beta chain was recorded in a study of patients and donors after allogeneic stem cell transplantation. TCRdb reprocessed the RT-PCR reads with MiXCR, giving one entry per CDR3 protein. Found here are some 880,000 distinct CDR3 sequences, 15% to 20% of them singletons; the top ten hold around 5.5%. The CDR3 is made up of 13 amino acids. Trimming stripped 4 bases from V and 7 bases from J, with 14 bases between. Germline values: CDR1 SGHAT, CDR2 FQNNGV. The V call is TRBV11-2, the J call TRBJ2-7, with unresolved D. The receptor was isolated from a human donor who was either an allogeneic HSCT recipient or a stem cell or donor lymphocyte infusion donor (not recorded which). It is not recorded whose cells these are; they may come from a transplant donor. Input material: blood, either unsorted or a sorted T cell fraction (not recorded which). CDR3 amino acids: CASSSRTDLEQYF. CDR3 sequence (DNA): TGTGCCAGCAGCTCCCGGACGGATTTAGAGCAGTACTTC. Drawing the rest from reference TRBV11-2 and TRBJ2-7, the complete variable domain is EAGVAQSPRYKIIEKRQSVAFWCNPISGHATLYWYQQILGQGPKLLIQFQNNGVVDDSQLPKDRFSAERLKGVDSTLKIQPAKLEDSAVYLCASSSRTDLEQYFGPGTRLTVT.